These 5 T cell receptor beta chains were sequenced from one sample in a study of cytotoxic CD8 clonotypes in ibrutinib-treated CLL. Measured with immunoSEQ multiplex PCR; TCRdb has only the in-frame clones, and not every one. This repertoire shows more than 200,000 clones, roughly 70% found once; its top ten account for approximately 15%. The input for sequencing was PBMCs, taken after 24 months of ibrutinib treatment. The receptors here all came from a human donor with chronic lymphocytic leukemia.

J is TRBJ2-3 and V is TRBV6-1; no definite D call. V lost 4 bases to trimming and J lost 2 bases, with 7 bases between them. The length of the CDR3 is 13 residues. Germline V lookup: CDR1 MNHNS, CDR2 SASEGT. The CDR3 region is CASSVENTDTQYF. The CDR3 DNA follows: TGTGCCAGCAGTGTAGAGAACACAGATACGCAGTATTTT.

A remark on this clone: One junction end disagrees with the germline gene, perhaps due to a read error. The chain joins TRBV11-2 to TRBJ2-5; D not certain. Germline loops: CDR1 SGHAT, CDR2 FQNNGV. The CDR3 is 13 amino acids. The CDR3 reads CASSLGQQGTQYF. In nucleotides, the CDR3 is TGTGCCAGCAGCTTAGGGCAACAAGGGACCCAGTACTTC.

This rearrangement joins TRBV19 to TRBJ2-1; no clear D. CDR1 is LNHDA, CDR2 SQIVND, per germline (reference sequence). The CDR3 length is 15 residues. V lost 0 bases and J 3 bases, leaving 9 bases between the germline ends. The CDR3 DNA is TGTGCCAGTAGTATAGATCGTCCATACTACAATGAGCAGTTCTTC. It specifies CASSIDRPYYNEQFF.

V usage is TRBV7-2 and J usage is TRBJ2-1; possible D gene TRBD2, 5 bases. The CDR3 loop spans 15 amino acids. CDR1 and CDR2 from the germline V gene are SGHTA and FQGNSA. V was cut by 5 bases and J by 0 bases, with 11 bases left in between. CDR3 sequence reads: CASSLRRSSYNEQFF. The CDR3 nucleotides read TGTGCCAGCAGCCTTAGGAGGTCCTCCTACAATGAGCAGTTCTTC.

The chain is built from TRBV29-1 and TRBJ2-7, with 10 nucleotides matching TRBD1. The CDR3 covers 12 residues. The V and J ends lost 6 bases and 2 bases, in that order; junction bases with no gene match: 1. In germline, CDR1 is SQVTM, CDR2 ANQGSEA. CDR3 protein: CSVGTGAYEQYF. The CDR3 DNA reads TGCAGCGTCGGGACAGGGGCCTACGAGCAGTACTTC.